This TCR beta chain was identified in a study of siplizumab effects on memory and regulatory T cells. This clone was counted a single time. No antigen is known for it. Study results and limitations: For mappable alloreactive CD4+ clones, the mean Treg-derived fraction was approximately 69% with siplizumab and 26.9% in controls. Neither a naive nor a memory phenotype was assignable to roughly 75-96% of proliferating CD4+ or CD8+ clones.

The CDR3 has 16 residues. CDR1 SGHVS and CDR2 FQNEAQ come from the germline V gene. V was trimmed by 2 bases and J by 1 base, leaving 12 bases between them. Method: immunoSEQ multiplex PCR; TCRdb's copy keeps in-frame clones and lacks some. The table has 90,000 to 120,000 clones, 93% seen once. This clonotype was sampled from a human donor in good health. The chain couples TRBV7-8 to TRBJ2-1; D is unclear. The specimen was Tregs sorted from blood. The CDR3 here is CASSLMSVLSYNEQFF. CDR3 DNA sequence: TGTGCCAGCAGCTTAATGTCAGTCTTGTCCTACAATGAGCAGTTCTTC.